This TCR beta chain was observed in a study of blood T cell repertoires in COVID-19. Produced via immunoSEQ multiplex PCR; TCRdb's table is partial and in-frame only. The table has around 250,000 clones, 84% seen once. Germline lookup yields CDR1 SGHTA and CDR2 FQGNSA. The CDR3 is 16 residues long. V lost 4 bases and J lost 0; bases outside the gene matches: 5. The receptor was derived from a middle-aged woman who had recovered from COVID-19. Sequencing input: peripheral blood. The chain recombines TRBV7-2 with TRBJ1-4; 7 bases fit TRBD1. The CDR3 DNA sequence: TGTGCCAGCAGCTCACAGGGGAGGCCAACTAATGAAAAACTGTTTTTT. Translating gives CASSSQGRPTNEKLFF.